Below, 9 T cell receptor beta chains from the same sample are listed, as sequenced in a study of identical twins. Via MiXCR, TCRdb re-called the 5' RACE reads, giving one row per CDR3 protein. The sample includes 500,000 to 550,000 distinct CDR3 sequences, roughly a fifth of them seen just once. The same data also went into a second study, on T cells expressing NK-cell markers.

The source material was CD4+ T cells sorted from blood. The receptors come from a woman between 18 and 30 years old in good health.

This clonotype was seen more than once but under ten times. V is TRBV6-1 and J is TRBJ2-7, with D possibly being TRBD1 (6 bases). V gave up 8 bases and J gave up 7 bases, with 24 bases separating them. The CDR3 runs 15 residues. Germline V CDR1 and CDR2: MNHNS, SASEGT. The CDR3, as DNA: TGTGCCAGCTGGACTGGGGGCGAGTGGTTGGGAGAGCAGTACTTC. Its protein product is CASWTGGEWLGEQYF.

This sequence joins TRBV12-3 or TRBV12-4 and TRBJ1-2; D gene uncertain. The CDR3 consists of 11 residues. V shed 5 bases and J shed 3 bases, with 4 bases lying between them. CDR3 coding DNA: TGTGCCAGCAGTCGGTACTATGGCTACACCTTC. Protein product: CASSRYYGYTF.

J is TRBJ2-3 and V is TRBV5-1; D remains unclear. The V gene lost 1 base and the J gene lost 3 bases, with 15 bases spanning the gap. CDR1 is SGHRS and CDR2 is YFSETQ in the germline V gene. CDR3 length equals 16 residues. CDR3 loop: CASSLRLNGPTDTQYF. In DNA, the CDR3 is TGCGCCAGCAGCTTGCGACTGAATGGACCTACAGATACGCAGTATTTT.

J is TRBJ1-2 and V is TRBV11-2; TRBD1 matches at 8 bases. Per the germline V gene, CDR1 is SGHAT and CDR2 is FQNNGV. The CDR3 totals 11 residues. The ends lost 6 bases at V and 13 bases at J; junction bases unmatched: 7. The CDR3 region is CASSSGQAGTF. CDR3 sequence (DNA): TGTGCCAGCAGTTCGGGACAGGCCGGCACCTTC. The variable domain in full, with the rest retrieved from reference TRBV11-2 and TRBJ1-2, is EAGVAQSPRYKIIEKRQSVAFWCNPISGHATLYWYQQILGQGPKLLIQFQNNGVVDDSQLPKDRFSAERLKGVDSTLKIQPAKLEDSAVYLCASSSGQAGTFGSGTRLTVV.

Only a few counts were recorded for this clonotype. This rearrangement joins TRBV6-2 or TRBV6-3 to TRBJ1-2, with D possibly TRBD1 on 6 matching bases. Germline V lookup: CDR1 MNHEY, CDR2 SVGEGT. The V and J ends lost 6 bases and 2 bases respectively, with 22 bases between them. The CDR3 length is 17 residues. The CDR3 loop is CASRYRLHQDRNYGYTF. The CDR3, as DNA: TGTGCCAGCAGGTACCGCCTACACCAAGACAGGAACTATGGCTACACCTTC.

This clonotype has more than one count but fewer than ten. This chain joins TRBV5-1 and TRBJ2-2; TRBD2 matches at 8 bases. Germline CDR1 and CDR2: SGHRS and YFSETQ. This CDR3 comprises 14 residues. V shed 4 bases, J shed 6 bases, and the junction held 5 bases outside the gene matches. The CDR3 DNA follows: TGCGCCAGCAGCGTTGGACTAGCCGCCGGGGAGCTGTTTTTT. Its translation is CASSVGLAAGELFF.

This clonotype was observed many times. The chain links TRBV7-9 to TRBJ2-1; perhaps TRBD2 as D (7 bases). V gave up 0 bases and J gave up 8 bases, with 14 bases separating them. Per germline, CDR1 SEHNR and CDR2 FQNEAQ (reference sequence). CDR3 length equals 15 residues. The DNA for the CDR3 is TGTGCCAGCAGCTTAGCGGGGGGGCGAATTGATGAGCAGTTCTTC. It translates to CASSLAGGRIDEQFF.

Concerning this clonotype itself: One end of the junction fails to match germline, which may point to a read error. V gene TRBV7-2 combines with J gene TRBJ2-7, with D possibly being TRBD1 (6 bases). Germline assignment: CDR1 SGHTA and CDR2 FQGNSA. The CDR3 has 15 residues. The DNA of the CDR3 is TGTGCCAGCGGCTTAGGTCTGACAGGATACTACGAGCAGTACTTC. Residues: CASGLGLTGYYEQYF.

The chain is built from TRBV14 and TRBJ2-2; tentatively, D is TRBD1 or TRBD2 (5 bases each). The V end was cut by 3 bases, the J end by 1 base, with 15 bases between. CDR3 size: 17 residues. Germline assignment: CDR1 SGHDN and CDR2 FVKESK. Written as DNA, the CDR3 is TGTGCCAGCAGCCACTACGTCGGGACGGTGAACACCGGGGAGCTGTTTTTT. Translated: CASSHYVGTVNTGELFF.